The 32 T cell receptor beta chains listed next were all sequenced from one sample in a study of monozygotic twins with cystic fibrosis. Measured with immunoSEQ multiplex PCR; TCRdb has only the in-frame clones, and not every one. The profile shows fewer than 30,000 clones, 85% of them singletons. The material sequenced was blood. These receptors all come from a girl aged 2-10 years with cystic fibrosis.

This chain connects TRBV11-2 to TRBJ1-2, with 7 bases lining up with TRBD1. J lost 0 bases, V lost 5 bases, and 6 bases had no gene match. The CDR3 is 15 amino acids. Germline assignment: CDR1 SGHAT and CDR2 FQNNGV. The CDR3 region has the DNA TGTGCCAGCAGCCCCGGGACAGCAGCTAACTATGGCTACACCTTC. Amino acids: CASSPGTAANYGYTF. Variable domain in full (rest from reference TRBV11-2 and TRBJ1-2): EAGVAQSPRYKIIEKRQSVAFWCNPISGHATLYWYQQILGQGPKLLIQFQNNGVVDDSQLPKDRFSAERLKGVDSTLKIQPAKLEDSAVYLCASSPGTAANYGYTFGSGTRLTVV.

The V call is TRBV6-5, the J call TRBJ1-1; D unresolved. From germline, CDR1 is MNHEY and CDR2 SVGAGI. V dropped 8 bases and J dropped 0 bases, with 10 bases sitting between them. The CDR3 is 13 amino acids. The CDR3 DNA reads TGTGCCAGCGGTCGTTCGGTGAACACTGAAGCTTTCTTT. Translated: CASGRSVNTEAFF.

This rearrangement joins TRBV2 to TRBJ2-3; 7 nucleotides align to TRBD1. This CDR3 has 16 amino acids. The ends lost 3 bases at V and 6 bases at J; junction bases unmatched: 12. CDR1 SNHLY and CDR2 FYNNEI come from the germline V gene. CDR3: CASSEIGLLRGDTQYF. The CDR3 bases are TGTGCCAGCAGTGAGATAGGTCTACTCAGGGGGGATACGCAGTATTTT.

The chain links TRBV5-1 to TRBJ1-2; tentatively, D is TRBD1 (6 bases). Germline-derived CDR1 and CDR2 are SGHRS and YFSETQ. Trimming stripped 1 base from V and 4 bases from J, with 11 bases between. The CDR3 has 14 residues. The CDR3 spells CASSLPGTTYGYTF. The CDR3, as DNA: TGCGCCAGCAGCTTGCCCGGGACAACCTATGGCTACACCTTC.

In its sample, this clone was seen a few times. This rearrangement joins TRBV6-1 to TRBJ1-6; TRBD1 matches at 9 bases. The CDR3 has 16 amino acids. J gave up 9 bases and V 3 bases, and 9 bases lay outside the gene matches. Germline values: CDR1 MNHNS, CDR2 SASEGT. The CDR3: CASSDFAGTGFSPLHF. The CDR3 DNA reads TGTGCCAGCAGTGATTTTGCCGGGACAGGGTTTTCACCCCTCCACTTT.

The chain has TRBV11-3 and TRBJ1-1, with 7 bases fitting TRBD1. The ends lost 5 bases at V and 11 bases at J; junction bases unmatched: 8. Germline V lookup: CDR1 SGHNT, CDR2 YENEEA. The CDR3 spans 12 residues. CDR3 residues: CASSDNDRAAFF. CDR3 coding DNA: TGTGCCAGCAGCGACAACGACAGGGCCGCTTTCTTT.

The chain carries TRBV10-3 and TRBJ1-3, with D uncertain. Germline V CDR1 and CDR2: ENHRY, SYGVKD. The CDR3 is made up of 16 amino acids. V lost 0 bases to trimming and J lost 4 bases, with 13 bases between them. CDR3 in DNA: TGTGCCATCAGTGAGTCGTCCTTTGGGGTCGGAAACACCATATATTTT. As protein: CAISESSFGVGNTIYF.

The V gene is TRBV14, the J gene TRBJ2-7, with 8 nucleotides matching TRBD2. Trimming took 4 bases from V and 6 from J; bases not matched to a gene: 8. Germline values: CDR1 SGHDN, CDR2 FVKESK. There are 14 residues in the CDR3. CDR3 region: CASSLRGGHLEQYF. The CDR3 DNA sequence: TGTGCCAGCAGCCTCCGCGGGGGGCATCTCGAGCAGTACTTC.

The chain is built from TRBV6-4 and TRBJ1-1; D ambiguous. In germline, CDR1 is MRHNA, CDR2 SNTAGT. V was clipped by 0 bases and J by 5 bases, with 7 bases between them. There are 13 residues in the CDR3. The CDR3 is CASSDSSMTEAFF. The CDR3 coding sequence is TGTGCCAGCAGTGACTCGTCCATGACTGAAGCTTTCTTT.

The V gene is TRBV4-1, the J gene TRBJ1-1; D is perhaps TRBD1 (5 bases). CDR1 MGHRA and CDR2 YSYEKL come from the germline V gene. V was trimmed by 1 base and J by 6 bases, leaving 12 bases between them. The CDR3 extends over 14 amino acids. DNA for the CDR3: TGCGCCAGCAGCCAAGTCCAAGGGGTAGCTGAAGCTTTCTTT. Amino acids: CASSQVQGVAEAFF.

This clone was found a few times. The chain couples TRBV28 to TRBJ2-1, with 9 bases aligning to TRBD2. Germline lookup yields CDR1 MDHEN and CDR2 SYDVKM. With V trimmed by 4 bases and J by 1 base, 8 bases remained unmatched. CDR3 size: 17 residues. The CDR3 nucleotides read TGTGCCAGCAGTTCCTTAGCGGGAGAGGCTTCCTACAATGAGCAGTTCTTC. Translated, it gives CASSSLAGEASYNEQFF.

The chain joins TRBV5-6 to TRBJ2-7; D possibly corresponds to TRBD1 (6 bases). The germline V gene has CDR1 SGHDT and CDR2 YYEEEE. The length of the CDR3 is 14 residues. V was trimmed by 4 bases and J by 5 bases, leaving 16 bases between them. The CDR3, as DNA: TGTGCCAGCAGCCCTACCTTCGAGGGGGACGAGCAGTACTTC. It codes for CASSPTFEGDEQYF.

J is TRBJ2-7 and V is TRBV5-6, with 11 bases that match TRBD2. Germline lookup yields CDR1 SGHDT and CDR2 YYEEEE. This CDR3 region has 16 residues. V shed 0 bases and J 4 bases; nucleotides not matched to a gene: 6. The CDR3 spells CASSLVAGGPIYEQYF. For the CDR3, the DNA is TGTGCCAGCAGCTTGGTAGCGGGAGGGCCTATATACGAGCAGTACTTC.

CDR3 loop: CAWRGQGSSYEQYF. The CDR3 DNA sequence: TGTGCCTGGAGGGGACAGGGGAGCTCCTACGAGCAGTACTTC. V gene TRBV30 combines with J gene TRBJ2-7; TRBD1 agrees at 10 bases. The V gene end was trimmed by 3 bases and the J gene end by 0 bases; junction bases not matched to a gene: 2. In germline, CDR1 is GTSNPN, CDR2 SVGIG (reference sequence). The length of the CDR3 is 14 residues.

This chain connects TRBV7-2 to TRBJ2-1; 13 nucleotides line up with TRBD2. Germline-derived CDR1 and CDR2 are SGHTA and FQGNSA. The CDR3 loop spans 14 amino acids. V lost 3 bases to trimming and J lost 12 bases; unmatched junction nucleotides: 5. The chain's CDR3 is CASSFPGLAGRQFF. The CDR3 DNA follows: TGTGCCAGCAGCTTCCCGGGACTAGCGGGAAGGCAGTTCTTC.

The chain links TRBV4-1 to TRBJ1-5; D gene unclear. The CDR3 spans 14 residues. Germline CDR1 is MGHRA and CDR2 is YSYEKL. V shed 0 bases and J shed 12 bases, with 15 bases lying between them. CDR3: CASSQDWENKDQHF. CDR3 DNA sequence: TGCGCCAGCAGCCAAGATTGGGAGAACAAGGACCAGCATTTT.

V is TRBV5-6 and J is TRBJ1-4; D uncertain. The ends were cut back, 0 bases at V and 0 bases at J, with 3 bases in the middle. Germline V gene sequence: CDR1 SGHDT, CDR2 YYEEEE. This CDR3 is built from 14 residues. For the CDR3, the DNA is TGTGCCAGCAGCTTGGGAACAACTAATGAAAAACTGTTTTTT. It specifies CASSLGTTNEKLFF.

The CDR3 DNA reads TGTGCCAGCCTCGAACCAGCTACTTATGGCTACACCTTC. Protein product: CASLEPATYGYTF. The chain uses TRBV6-1 and TRBJ1-2, with unresolved D. V was cut by 8 bases and J by 5 bases, with 15 bases left in between. This CDR3 spans 13 amino acids. Germline values: CDR1 MNHNS, CDR2 SASEGT.

The rearrangement uses TRBV30 and TRBJ1-1; TRBD1 is a possible D gene (6 bases). V lost 4 bases and J lost 0, with 12 bases in between. This CDR3 is built from 14 residues. Looked up from germline, CDR1 is GTSNPN and CDR2 is SVGIG (reference sequence). The CDR3 nucleotides read TGTGCCTGGACAGGGGCGGGGATGAACACTGAAGCTTTCTTT. Translation gives CAWTGAGMNTEAFF.

The gene calls are TRBV5-6 and TRBJ1-1; D gene unclear. Germline CDR1 SGHDT, CDR2 YYEEEE. V was shortened by 0 bases and J by 0 bases, with 9 bases between the two germline ends. This CDR3 is 15 amino acids long. For the CDR3, the DNA is TGTGCCAGCAGCTTGGTAATTTATATGAACACTGAAGCTTTCTTT. Protein: CASSLVIYMNTEAFF.

The rearrangement uses TRBV4-2 and TRBJ1-2; D remains ambiguous. Trimming shortened V by 3 bases and J by 1 base, and 12 bases separated the two germline ends. Germline lookup yields CDR1 LGHNA and CDR2 YNFKEQ. This CDR3 is built from 15 residues. The DNA of the CDR3 is TGTGCCAGCAGCCACGGAGGTAACGATAACTATGGCTACACCTTC. Its protein product is CASSHGGNDNYGYTF.

This sequence joins TRBV10-1 and TRBJ1-5; D remains unclear. The CDR3 runs 15 residues. Germline CDR1 WNHNN, CDR2 SYGVQD (reference sequence). The CDR3: CAQTPPEYSNQPQHF. CDR3 nucleotide sequence: TGCGCACAAACTCCGCCAGAGTATAGCAATCAGCCCCAGCATTTT.

The genes are TRBV2 and TRBJ2-4; tentative D call: TRBD2 (5 bases). In germline, CDR1 is SNHLY, CDR2 FYNNEI. V lost 8 bases, J lost 3 bases, and 11 bases lay in between. The CDR3 runs 13 residues. CDR3 amino acids: CASSGISKNIQYF. In nucleotides, the CDR3 is TGTGCCAGCTCGGGGATTAGCAAAAACATTCAGTACTTC.

The table lists this clone with a few counts. The V call is TRBV2, the J call TRBJ1-4, with D uncertain. Germline CDR1 reads SNHLY; CDR2 reads FYNNEI. The CDR3 covers 11 residues. The V end lost 6 bases, the J end lost 15 bases, and 14 bases lay between the germline ends. CDR3 coding DNA: TGTGCCAGCAGCGGTGTCGGGATAGTGTTTTTT. Its protein is CASSGVGIVFF.

This chain joins TRBV19 and TRBJ1-1, with 10 bases fitting TRBD1. CDR3 length equals 16 residues. Germline CDR1 is LNHDA and CDR2 is SQIVND (reference sequence). V gave up 1 base and J gave up 5 bases; unmatched junction bases: 7. The CDR3 loop reads CASSIAGQGFYTEAFF. CDR3 sequence (DNA): TGTGCCAGTAGTATAGCGGGACAGGGGTTTTATACTGAAGCTTTCTTT.

The chain uses TRBV27 and TRBJ1-4, with 9 bases fitting TRBD1. The V gene end was trimmed by 3 bases and the J gene end by 8 bases; junction bases not matched to a gene: 7. There are 15 residues in the CDR3. The germline CDR1 and CDR2 sequences are MNHEY and SMNVEV (reference sequence). The DNA of the CDR3 is TGTGCCAGCAGTTTCCGGGACAGGGCTGGAGAAAAACTGTTTTTT. This encodes CASSFRDRAGEKLFF.

The V and J genes are TRBV4-1 and TRBJ1-5; a weak D match, TRBD1 (5 bases). The CDR3 contains 15 residues. Trimming stripped 4 bases from V and 2 bases from J, with 12 bases between. Germline V lookup: CDR1 MGHRA, CDR2 YSYEKL. The CDR3 coding sequence is TGCGCCAGCAGCCCAGTGGGGGAGGGCAATCAGCCCCAGCATTTT. Encoded protein: CASSPVGEGNQPQHF.

This clone has more than one count but fewer than ten. The genes are TRBV5-1 and TRBJ2-1; D gene unclear. There are 16 residues in the CDR3. The V gene's germline CDR1 is SGHRS and CDR2 YFSETQ. Deletions cut 0 bases from V and 3 bases from J, with 13 bases between. CDR3 residues: CASSLEAVTDYNEQFF. The CDR3 DNA sequence: TGCGCCAGCAGCTTGGAGGCGGTAACCGACTACAATGAGCAGTTCTTC.

The V gene is TRBV27, the J gene TRBJ1-1; a possible D gene is TRBD1 (6 bases). The CDR3 is 14 amino acids. The germline CDR1 and CDR2 sequences are MNHEY and SMNVEV (reference sequence). V was clipped by 0 bases and J by 4 bases, with 9 bases between them. In DNA, the CDR3 is TGTGCCAGCAGTTTATCCGGGGGGCCCACTGAAGCTTTCTTT. It yields the protein CASSLSGGPTEAFF.

The chain is built from TRBV4-1 and TRBJ2-7, with D possibly TRBD1 on 7 matching bases. The V end lost 1 base, the J end lost 2 bases, and 12 bases lay between the germline ends. The CDR3 extends over 15 amino acids. In germline, CDR1 is MGHRA, CDR2 YSYEKL. The DNA of the CDR3 is TGCGCCAGCAGCCAAGGCGGGACAGCGACCTACGAGCAGTACTTC. As protein: CASSQGGTATYEQYF.

V gene TRBV5-5 combines with J gene TRBJ2-1; maybe TRBD1 (6 bases). Between the trimmed V and J ends, which lost 2 bases and 2 bases, there was a span of 8 bases. CDR1 and CDR2 (germline): SGHKS, YYEKEE (reference sequence). This CDR3 comprises 14 residues. The CDR3 sequence is CASSFGGTYNEQFF. DNA of the CDR3: TGTGCCAGCAGCTTTGGGGGCACCTACAATGAGCAGTTCTTC. The full variable domain, its missing parts supplied by reference TRBV5-5 and TRBJ2-1, is DAGVTQSPTHLIKTRGQQVTLRCSPISGHKSVSWYQQVLGQGPQFIFQYYEKEERGRGNFPDRFSARQFPNYSSELNVNALLLGDSALYLCASSFGGTYNEQFFGPGTRLTVL.

This clone was counted only a few times. The chain uses TRBV29-1 and TRBJ1-1; maybe TRBD1 (5 bases). This CDR3 has 15 amino acids. Germline V gene lookup returns CDR1 SQVTM and CDR2 ANQGSEA. The V end lost 2 bases, the J end lost 6 bases, and 19 bases lay between the germline ends. In nucleotides, the CDR3 is TGCAGCGTTGAATTATCCGGGACGGCGGTCGCTGAAGCTTTCTTT. This gives the protein CSVELSGTAVAEAFF.